The 12 T cell receptor beta chains listed next were all sequenced from one sample in a study of tumor-infiltrating lymphocytes in primary liver carcinoma. Germline DNA was also extracted, while the blood RNA originated from unsorted whole blood. A constant-region primer served to make TCR beta cDNA from about 490 ng total RNA. Modified slightly, ARM-PCR produced TCR beta libraries over three nested multiplex PCR rounds. Both of the initial two PCR rounds ran for approximately 11 cycles and employed TRBV1-TRBV30 forward primers alongside a C-beta reverse primer. From the multiplex PCR reads, TCRdb called clonotypes with MiXCR, one entry per CDR3 protein. The sample lists 300,000 to 350,000 distinct CDR3 sequences, less than 70% seen once, with about 6.3% in the top ten. The sample taken for sequencing was peripheral blood. The receptor set was obtained from a man between 40 and 49 years old with primary liver carcinoma and hepatitis B virus infection.

The sample holds one count of this clonotype. V and J are TRBV29-1 and TRBJ1-2, with 7 nucleotides matching TRBD1. Germline V gene lookup returns CDR1 SQVTM and CDR2 ANQGSEA. V trimming: 6 bases; J trimming: 4 bases; junction bases outside the gene matches: 8. The CDR3 is 13 residues long. Here the CDR3 DNA reads TGCAGCGTCCGATTAGGGGGCGCCTATGGCTACACCTTC. Its protein is CSVRLGGAYGYTF.

J is TRBJ2-5 and V is TRBV11-2; D not certain. Looked up from germline, CDR1 is SGHAT and CDR2 is FQNNGV. The CDR3 totals 14 residues. V was clipped by 5 bases and J by 4 bases, with 14 bases between them. CDR3 nucleotide sequence: TGTGCCAGCAGCGTAGTATATCTGGGAGAGACCCAGTACTTC. This codes for CASSVVYLGETQYF. The full variable domain, rest sourced from reference TRBV11-2 and TRBJ2-5, is EAGVAQSPRYKIIEKRQSVAFWCNPISGHATLYWYQQILGQGPKLLIQFQNNGVVDDSQLPKDRFSAERLKGVDSTLKIQPAKLEDSAVYLCASSVVYLGETQYFGPGTRLLVL.

This chain links TRBV10-1 with TRBJ2-1; the D gene is possibly TRBD2 (5 bases). The CDR3 is 16 residues long. Trimming took off 0 bases at V and 5 bases at J, with 14 bases between the two ends. In germline, CDR1 is WNHNN, CDR2 SYGVQD (reference sequence). The CDR3 reads CASSESISTGDNEQFF. For the CDR3, the DNA is TGCGCCAGCAGTGAGTCAATCAGCACCGGGGACAATGAGCAGTTCTTC.

With regard to this clonotype: Likely a read error: the CDR3 ends without its conserved phenylalanine or tryptophan. The chain combines TRBV6-5 with TRBJ2-7, with 8 nucleotides matching TRBD2. CDR3 length: 15 amino acids. CDR1 and CDR2 (germline): MNHEY, SVGAGI. In DNA, the CDR3 is TGTGCCTGCAGTCCCCGGACTAGCTCCGCCTACAAGCAGTACTCC. Amino acid sequence: CACSPRTSSAYKQYS.

About this clonotype itself: The junction departs from germline at one end; a sequencing error may be responsible. CDR3 sequence (DNA): TGTGCCGGCAGCTTATGGACAGGGGGCTTTGGTGAGACCCAGTACTTC. It encodes CAGSLWTGGFGETQYF. This chain joins TRBV11-2 and TRBJ2-5, with TRBD1 identical over 11 bases. There are 16 residues in the CDR3. The germline V gene has CDR1 SGHAT and CDR2 FQNNGV.

A note on this clonotype: Possible read error: a much larger clone is one base away. The rearrangement links TRBV6-1 to TRBJ2-3, with D possibly TRBD2 on 5 matching bases. The germline V gene encodes CDR1 MNHNS and CDR2 SASEGT. This CDR3 region has 13 residues. CDR3 residues: CASGKPSTDKQYF. Written as DNA, the CDR3 is TGTGCCAGCGGGAAACCTAGCACAGATAAGCAGTATTTT.

On this clonotype itself: The junction departs from germline at one end; a sequencing error may be responsible. The chain links TRBV11-2 to TRBJ2-3; D is uncertain. This CDR3 has 15 residues. The V gene's germline CDR1 is SGHAT and CDR2 FQNNGV. As DNA, the CDR3 is TGCGCCAGCAGCCAAGATTTAAACACCCCAGATACGCAGTATTTC. Its protein is CASSQDLNTPDTQYF.

This chain links TRBV11-2 with TRBJ2-7; TRBD2 is a possible D gene (6 bases). Deletions cut 7 bases from V and 6 bases from J, with 31 bases between. The germline V gene has CDR1 SGHAT and CDR2 FQNNGV. The CDR3 extends over 18 amino acids. Here the CDR3 reads CASTAFSDGNGSPSEQYF. The DNA for the CDR3 is TGTGCCAGCACAGCCTTTAGCGATGGGAACGGGAGTCCCTCCGAGCAGTACTTC. Based on the CDR3 plus reference TRBV11-2 and TRBJ2-7, the full variable domain is EAGVAQSPRYKIIEKRQSVAFWCNPISGHATLYWYQQILGQGPKLLIQFQNNGVVDDSQLPKDRFSAERLKGVDSTLKIQPAKLEDSAVYLCASTAFSDGNGSPSEQYFGPGTRLTVT.

Regarding this clonotype: This clone may be a read error of a much larger clone one base away. The rearrangement joins TRBV6-5 to TRBJ2-5; maybe TRBD1 (6 bases). CDR1 MNHEY and CDR2 SVGAGI come from the germline V gene. The CDR3 has 15 residues. V lost 2 bases, J lost 4 bases, and 14 bases lay in between. CDR3 bases: TGTGCCAGCAGTTACCAGGGGTCGAGAGGAGAGACCCAGTACTTC. Translated, it gives CASSYQGSRGETQYF.

The chain employs TRBV4-1 and TRBJ2-7; possible D gene TRBD2, 5 bases. Germline values: CDR1 MGHRA, CDR2 YSYEKL. The ends were cut back, 4 bases at V and 1 base at J, with 17 bases in the middle. The CDR3 has 16 residues. CDR3 bases: TGCGCCAGCAGCCTAGGTGTAATTAGCGATTCCTACGAGCAGTACTTC. Translation gives CASSLGVISDSYEQYF.

The chain has TRBV2 and TRBJ1-5; D is perhaps TRBD1 (5 bases). The germline CDR1 and CDR2 sequences are SNHLY and FYNNEI. The CDR3 has 13 amino acids. V was pared by 6 bases and J by 1 base, with 7 bases between. The CDR3 loop reads CASRQESNQPQHF. CDR3 DNA sequence: TGTGCCAGCAGACAGGAAAGCAATCAGCCCCAGCATTTT.

The chain employs TRBV5-1 and TRBJ2-3; 9 nucleotides match TRBD2. Germline lookup yields CDR1 SGHRS and CDR2 YFSETQ. Losses at the gene ends were 4 bases for V and 5 bases for J; bases not matched to a gene: 8. This CDR3 region has 15 residues. CDR3 amino acids: CASSPLAGDRDTQYF. The CDR3, as DNA: TGCGCCAGCAGCCCGTTAGCGGGAGACAGAGATACGCAGTATTTT. The full variable domain, completed using reference TRBV5-1 and TRBJ2-3, is KAGVTQTPRYLIKTRGQQVTLSCSPISGHRSVSWYQQTPGQGLQFLFEYFSETQRNKGNFPGRFSGRQFSNSRSEMNVSTLELGDSALYLCASSPLAGDRDTQYFGPGTRLTVL.